This T cell receptor beta chain emerged from a study of blood T cell repertoires in COVID-19. Assay used: immunoSEQ multiplex PCR; TCRdb lists only in-frame clones, some missing. The sample lists 200,000 to 250,000 clones; roughly 80% were seen once. This CDR3 comprises 14 residues. The V gene's germline CDR1 is SGHTA and CDR2 FQGNSA. For this clone: At one end, the junction sequence differs from germline, possibly due to a read error.

The sequenced sample was peripheral blood. The sequence was collected from a woman in her sixties or seventies with acute or convalescent COVID-19. The chain couples TRBV7-2 to TRBJ2-1; 7 nucleotides align to TRBD1. This chain's CDR3 is CASSSTLGQATRIF. For the CDR3, the DNA is TGTGCCAGCAGCTCGACCCTAGGACAGGCAACCAGGATCTTC.